A selection of T cell receptor beta chains follows, all from one sample in a study of blood T cell repertoires in COVID-19. Here immunoSEQ multiplex PCR was the method, and the copy in TCRdb shows in-frame clones only, minus some. The sample carries tens of thousands of clones, around 85% recorded once. Sequencing was performed on peripheral blood. These receptors were obtained from a man in his 60s with acute or convalescent COVID-19. The CDR3 runs from the conserved cysteine through the conserved F or W. The D gene is left open where the match is weak. Clone size is shown for a subset of rows, as once, few, many or a class of expanded clone.

TRBV20-1	.	TRBJ1-2	.	CSAFSVYGYTF	TGCAGTGCCTTTTCCGTCTATGGCTACACCTTC
TRBV21-1	.	TRBJ2-1	.	CASSIPHHTGGENNEQFF	TGTGCCAGCAGCATCCCGCATCATACAGGGGGCGAGAACAATGAGCAGTTCTTC
TRBV5-4	TRBD1	TRBJ1-3	few	CASSPGTAGNTIYF	TGTGCCAGCAGCCCCGGGACAGCTGGAAACACCATATATTTT
TRBV6-6	TRBD1	TRBJ2-3	.	CASSRPGQGKFTQYF	TGTGCCAGCAGCCGCCCAGGACAGGGGAAGTTCACGCAGTATTTT
TRBV12-3/TRBV12-4	TRBD1	TRBJ1-2	.	CASSLQGARGYTF	TGTGCCAGCAGTCTACAGGGGGCGCGGGGCTACACCTTC
TRBV5-4	.	TRBJ2-7	.	CASSSAGGTYEQYF	TGTGCCAGCAGCTCAGCAGGGGGGACCTACGAGCAGTACTTC
TRBV3-1/TRBV3-2	.	TRBJ2-2	.	CASTPPGRGELFF	TGTGCCAGCACCCCCCCAGGGCGGGGGGAGCTGTTTTTT
TRBV28	.	TRBJ1-4	.	CASSPLRAGANEKLFF	TGTGCCAGCAGTCCCCTCCGGGCAGGGGCTAATGAAAAACTGTTTTTT
TRBV20-1	.	TRBJ1-1	.	CSASRPAGRAEAFF	TGCAGTGCTAGTAGGCCGGCCGGGCGGGCTGAAGCTTTCTTT
TRBV19	.	TRBJ1-1	once	CASSPWRGAEAFF	TGTGCCAGTAGCCCCTGGAGGGGCGCTGAAGCTTTCTTT
TRBV24-1	TRBD2	TRBJ2-2	.	CATAAGGHTGELFF	TGTGCCACCGCGGCGGGGGGGCACACCGGGGAGCTGTTTTTT
TRBV30	.	TRBJ1-3	.	CAWNLRTGIYF	TGTGCCTGGAACCTTCGAACGGGCATATATTTT
TRBV7-3	TRBD1	TRBJ2-5	.	CASSLMGRGNQETQYF	TGTGCCAGCAGCTTAATGGGCAGGGGGAACCAAGAGACCCAGTACTTC
TRBV4-1	.	TRBJ1-1	.	CASSQPTGRTEAFF	TGCGCCAGCAGCCAACCGACAGGTCGAACTGAAGCTTTCTTT
TRBV29-1	TRBD1	TRBJ1-4	.	CSAVEGAEKLFF	TGCAGCGCTGTGGAGGGGGCTGAAAAACTGTTTTTT
TRBV28	.	TRBJ2-7	.	CASGSRTSEGYEQYF	TGTGCCAGCGGGAGTAGGACCTCGGAGGGCTACGAGCAGTACTTC
TRBV6-5	.	TRBJ1-2	.	CASRTDIYGYTF	TGTGCCAGCAGGACGGACATCTATGGCTACACCTTC
TRBV12-3/TRBV12-4	.	TRBJ1-3	.	CASTQISGNTIYF	TGTGCCAGCACCCAGATCTCTGGAAACACCATATATTTT
TRBV4-3	TRBD1	TRBJ1-6	.	CASSQEVDRPLHF	TGCGCCAGCAGCCAAGAGGTGGACAGGCCCCTCCACTTT
TRBV3-1/TRBV3-2	TRBD2	TRBJ2-1	.	CASSPIAGDYNEQFF	TGTGCCAGCAGTCCCATAGCGGGAGACTACAATGAGCAGTTCTTC
TRBV18	.	TRBJ1-1	few	CASSRTPGGTEAFF	TGTGCCAGCTCACGAACTCCCGGGGGGACTGAAGCTTTCTTT
TRBV7-9	TRBD1	TRBJ2-6	.	CASSSPGQGAPGANVLTF	TGTGCCAGCAGCTCCCCGGGACAGGGGGCGCCTGGGGCCAACGTCCTGACTTTC
TRBV3-1/TRBV3-2	.	TRBJ1-2	.	CASSSTGSLGYTF	TGTGCCAGCTCCTCGACAGGTTCCCTTGGCTACACCTTC
TRBV7-2	.	TRBJ1-1	.	CASSPGHSNTEAFF	TGTGCCAGCAGCCCTGGACACTCGAACACTGAAGCTTTCTTT
TRBV2	.	TRBJ2-7	.	CASRATSYEQYF	TGTGCCAGCAGGGCTACTAGCTACGAGCAGTACTTC
TRBV19	TRBD2	TRBJ2-2	.	CASSSRGTSGGNTGELFF	TGTGCCAGTAGTAGCCGAGGGACTAGCGGGGGGAACACCGGGGAGCTGTTTTTT
TRBV5-1	.	TRBJ2-3	.	CASSPSLDQQSDTQYF	TGCGCCAGCAGCCCCTCCCTAGACCAACAATCCGATACGCAGTATTTT
TRBV28	.	TRBJ2-7	.	CATLQGFEQYF	TGTGCCACCCTTCAGGGTTTCGAGCAGTACTTC